This TCR beta chain originates from a study of shared clonotypes between healthy human individuals (dated by TCRdb to about 2020). With respect to the entire study: A few men and two women, aged 18 to 49 years, made up the cohort. For each donor, CD4 naive and CD4 memory were each run on three plates, CD8 naive on two plates, and CD8 memory on one plate. To estimate repertoire size and how much clonotype sharing occurs between individuals, the study deeply sequenced the blood TCR repertoires of several healthy adults. Libraries were prepared and TCR repertoires were sequenced by different laboratories using diverse techniques, in order to increase sequencing depth and limit assay-specific biases. Leukapheresis yielded between about 0.85 and 10 billion PBMCs per donor.

Donors were healthy HIV-negative adults with no recently reported acute infections or vaccinations. Only Caucasian adults living in Nashville, Tennessee, USA were represented among the donors. Magnetic negative selection was used to enrich CD4+ T cells, after which naive cells were positively selected on CD45RA and the negative fraction became the memory subset. Blood was collected by leukapheresis, and PBMCs were isolated by Ficoll-Histopaque density gradient centrifugation and then cryopreserved in liquid nitrogen vapor phase. Purity and quantity of every magnetically sorted T cell population were checked by analytical flow cytometry. Genomic DNA was isolated from every sorted fraction and measured by UV absorbance on a Nanodrop 2000c. Comments on this clone: Its cognate antigen has yet to be identified. Per-nucleotide qualities are absent, and no much larger clonotype sits a single base away.

The investigation overall reported the following: Sharing across a handful of donors was observed for about 5% of naive CD4, less than 4% of naive CD8, around 2.5% of memory CD4, and around 0.4% of memory CD8 clonotypes. Pairwise subsampling indicated that sequencing depth was expected to affect the degree of clonotype sharing among donors. Incomplete sequencing was indicated by rarefaction of sorted-subset datasets, despite the large sequencing depth. Compared with non-shared clonotypes, clonotypes shared by all four sorted-subset donors had higher generation probabilities. Estimated clonotype richness was generally larger for naive than for memory subsets. Sampling was restricted to blood, and TCR repertoires in tissue are likely to differ from TCR repertoires in blood. The genetic and exposure-history diversity represented was limited by the small number of donors.

TCR CDR3 regions were amplified from genomic DNA by multiplex PCR using the deep immunoSEQ assay. Genomic DNA extracted from each cell subset was distributed evenly over all wells of several immunoSEQ 96-well plates, and each plate served as one replicate. For sorted subsets, each replicate PCR was loaded with around 200 ng genomic DNA, equivalent to 30,000 to 35,000 T cell genomes. Purified libraries were measured with a Qubit 3.0 fluorometer, size-checked on a Bioanalyzer 2100, and measured again with the KAPA Library Quantification kit. Each immunoSEQ 96-well plate was sequenced on its own single-read 150-cycle Illumina NextSeq 550 flow cell. The authors processed their data as follows. Because the immunoSEQ output held only junctional sequences and lacked quality scores, the filtering could not match the filtering applied to full-length reads. To assign V/J genes and CDR3, sequences were annotated using PyIR, a Python wrapper for IgBLAST v1.9, with IMGT germline references. Any read was removed if the V/J assignment was weak (E-value above 1e-6), the CDR3 was missing, or the read contained stop codons, out-of-frame junctions, or ambiguous translated residues. V3J clonotypes were defined as sequences sharing the same inferred V gene, J gene, and CDR3 amino acid sequence. Percentage overlap between repertoires was computed as shared unique clonotypes divided by the size of the smaller repertoire. Richness of each repertoire was evaluated using RTK rarefaction, the Chao1 estimator, and Recon v2.1 estimates of unobserved clonotypes. OLGA was used to compute generation probabilities for all TCRbeta clonotypes that the gDNA method yielded from several donors. The table comes from immuneACCESS by way of TCRdb, which keeps in-frame sequences with V and J called. Part of the clones is missing from these tables; in studies checked, under half for an unresolved V gene and the rest for unknown reasons. V, J and clone size derive from that table, while D and trimming were established from the DNA sequence. This sample holds 2,500,000 or so clones; roughly 93% were observed only once. The ten largest clones capture about 0.38% of the sample.

The V end gives up 2 bases and the J end 8 bases, leaving 6 bases in the junction not matched to a gene. CDR1 and CDR2, per the germline V gene (reference sequence), are MNHNY and SVGAGI. From its cysteine to its phenylalanine, the CDR3 spans 15 amino acids. Kept here is only the CDR3 DNA, which spans 45 bases and is read in frame from base 1. Sequenced material: naive CD4+ T cells from PBMCs. Per the publication, the cell subset or site label means: CD45RA+ positively selected. The sequence joins TRBV6-6 to TRBJ1-4, and 9 junction bases match TRBD1. The receptor comes from a man between 18 and 35 years old in good health. Some clones in this sample may be carry-over from other donors' samples. The CDR3 reads as follows: CASSYEQGAVEKLFF. The DNA reads as follows: TGTGCCAGCAGTTACGAACAGGGGGCAGTAGAAAAACTGTTTTTT.